This T cell receptor (beta chain) was sequenced for a study of T-cell memory formation after mild COVID-19. Study information: TCR clusters were largely donor specific. Findings and caveats of the study: The finding that pre-infection memory included some responding clones suggested that cross-reactive memory joined. Mostly located in CM and EM were contracting CD4+ clones, with contracting CD8+ clones located in EMRA. Whereas later expanders leaned CD4+, clones contracting day 15 to 85 showed a balanced CD4/CD8 makeup.

The CDR3 loop spans 17 amino acids. Trimming shortened V by 1 base and J by 1 base, and 16 bases separated the two germline ends. Germline V CDR1 and CDR2: MGHRA, YSYEKL. This clonotype has just a few counts. Its antigen remains unknown. TCRdb processed the 5' RACE reads anew with MiXCR; each CDR3 protein has one entry. The table shows a few hundred thousand distinct CDR3 sequences, with about 20% occurring only once. The V and J genes are TRBV4-1 and TRBJ2-5; D ambiguous. The origin of this receptor is an adult woman who had mild COVID-19 (a few samples of this study predate the infection). Cell type and time point are not known. Sequenced: PBMCs or a T cell subset sorted from them (not recorded which). The CDR3 protein is CASSQGVPLWVQETQYF. In nucleotides, the CDR3 is TGCGCCAGCAGCCAAGGGGTACCCCTATGGGTCCAAGAGACCCAGTACTTC.